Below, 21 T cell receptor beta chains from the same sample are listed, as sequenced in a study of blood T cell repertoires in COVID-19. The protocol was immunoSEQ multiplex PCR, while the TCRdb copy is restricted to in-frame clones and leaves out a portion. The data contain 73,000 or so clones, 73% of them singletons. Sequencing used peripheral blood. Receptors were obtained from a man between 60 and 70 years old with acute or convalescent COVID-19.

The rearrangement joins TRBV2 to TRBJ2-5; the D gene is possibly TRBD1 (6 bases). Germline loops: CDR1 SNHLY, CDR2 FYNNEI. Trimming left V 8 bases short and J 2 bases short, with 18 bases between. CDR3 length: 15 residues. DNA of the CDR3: TGTGCCAGCGGACAGTTATTAGGACAGCAAGAGACCCAGTACTTC. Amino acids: CASGQLLGQQETQYF.

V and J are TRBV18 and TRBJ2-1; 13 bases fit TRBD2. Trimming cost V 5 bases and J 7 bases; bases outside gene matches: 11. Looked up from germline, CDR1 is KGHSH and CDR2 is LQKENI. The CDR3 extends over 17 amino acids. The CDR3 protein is CASSSQYTSGRGNEQFF. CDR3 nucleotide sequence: TGTGCCAGCTCATCCCAATATACTAGCGGGAGGGGTAATGAGCAGTTCTTC.

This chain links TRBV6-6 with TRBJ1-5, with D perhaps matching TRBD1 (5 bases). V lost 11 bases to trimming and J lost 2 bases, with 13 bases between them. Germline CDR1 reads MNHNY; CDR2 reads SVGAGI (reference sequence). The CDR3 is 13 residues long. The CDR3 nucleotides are TGTGCCGCCCAGGGTTTGGGCAATCAGCCCCAGCATTTT. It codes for CAAQGLGNQPQHF.

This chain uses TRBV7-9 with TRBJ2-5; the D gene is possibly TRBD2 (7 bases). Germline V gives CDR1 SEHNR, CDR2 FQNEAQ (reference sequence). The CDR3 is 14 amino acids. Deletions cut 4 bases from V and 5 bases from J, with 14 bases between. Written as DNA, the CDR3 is TGTGCCAGCAGCTCACTTTGGGGGGGCGAGACCCAGTACTTC. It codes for CASSSLWGGETQYF. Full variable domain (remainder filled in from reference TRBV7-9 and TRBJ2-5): DTGVSQNPRHKITKRGQNVTFRCDPISEHNRLYWYRQTLGQGPEFLTYFQNEAQLEKSRLLSDRFSAERPKGSFSTLEIQRTEQGDSAMYLCASSSLWGGETQYFGPGTRLLVL.

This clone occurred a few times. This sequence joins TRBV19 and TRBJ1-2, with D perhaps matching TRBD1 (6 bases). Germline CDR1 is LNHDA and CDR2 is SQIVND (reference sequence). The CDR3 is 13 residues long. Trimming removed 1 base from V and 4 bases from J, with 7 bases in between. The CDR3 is CASSIGQAYGYTF. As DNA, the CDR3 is TGTGCCAGTAGTATAGGACAGGCCTATGGCTACACCTTC.

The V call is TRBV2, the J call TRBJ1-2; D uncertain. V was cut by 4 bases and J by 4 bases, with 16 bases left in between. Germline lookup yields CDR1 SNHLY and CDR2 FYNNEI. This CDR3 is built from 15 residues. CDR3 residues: CASSVSRSESYGYTF. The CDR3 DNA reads TGTGCCAGCAGTGTCTCGAGGAGTGAGAGCTATGGCTACACCTTC.

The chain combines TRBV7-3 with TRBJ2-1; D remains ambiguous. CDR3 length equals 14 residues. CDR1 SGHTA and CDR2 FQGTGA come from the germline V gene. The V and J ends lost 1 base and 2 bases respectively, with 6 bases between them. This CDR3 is CASSLMGPYNEQFF. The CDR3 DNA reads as TGTGCCAGCAGCTTAATGGGCCCCTACAATGAGCAGTTCTTC.

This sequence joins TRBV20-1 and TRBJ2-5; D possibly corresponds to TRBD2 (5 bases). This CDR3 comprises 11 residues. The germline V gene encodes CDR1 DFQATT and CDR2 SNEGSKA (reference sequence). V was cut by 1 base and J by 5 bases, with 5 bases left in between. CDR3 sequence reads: CSARVAETQYF. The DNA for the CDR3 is TGCAGTGCTAGAGTAGCGGAGACCCAGTACTTC.

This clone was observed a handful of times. For the CDR3, the DNA is TGCGCCAGCAGCTTAGGGCCGCGGGGCACTGAAGCTTTCTTT. It specifies CASSLGPRGTEAFF. The rearrangement links TRBV5-1 to TRBJ1-1; D is ambiguous. Trimming left V 2 bases short and J 4 bases short, with 12 bases between. In germline, CDR1 is SGHRS, CDR2 YFSETQ. CDR3 length: 14 residues.

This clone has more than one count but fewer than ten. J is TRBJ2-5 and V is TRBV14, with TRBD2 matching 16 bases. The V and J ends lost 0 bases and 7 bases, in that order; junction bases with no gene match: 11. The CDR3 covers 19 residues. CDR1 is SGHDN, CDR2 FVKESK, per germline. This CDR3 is CASSQEPPGLAGGRVTQYF. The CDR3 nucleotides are TGTGCCAGCAGCCAAGAACCGCCGGGACTAGCGGGAGGGCGGGTGACCCAGTACTTC.

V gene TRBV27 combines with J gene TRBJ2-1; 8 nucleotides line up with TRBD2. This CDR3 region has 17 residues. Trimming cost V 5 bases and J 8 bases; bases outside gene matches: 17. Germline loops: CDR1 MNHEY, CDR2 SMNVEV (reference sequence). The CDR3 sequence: CASSLSPGTSLRDEQFF. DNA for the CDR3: TGTGCCAGCAGTCTGTCCCCCGGGACTAGTCTTAGGGATGAGCAGTTCTTC.

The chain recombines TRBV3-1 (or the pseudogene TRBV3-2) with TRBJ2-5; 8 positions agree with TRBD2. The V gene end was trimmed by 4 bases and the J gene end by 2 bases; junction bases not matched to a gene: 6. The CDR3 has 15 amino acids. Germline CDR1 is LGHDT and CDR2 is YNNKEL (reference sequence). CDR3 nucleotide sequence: TGTGCCAGCAGCCTTTTAGCGGGACGACAAGAGACCCAGTACTTC. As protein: CASSLLAGRQETQYF.

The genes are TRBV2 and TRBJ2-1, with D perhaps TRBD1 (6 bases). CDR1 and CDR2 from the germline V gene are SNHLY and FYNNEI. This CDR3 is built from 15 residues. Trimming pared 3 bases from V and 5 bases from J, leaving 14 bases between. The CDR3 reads CASSDLRTENNEQFF. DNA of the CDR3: TGTGCCAGCAGTGATTTGAGGACAGAGAACAATGAGCAGTTCTTC.

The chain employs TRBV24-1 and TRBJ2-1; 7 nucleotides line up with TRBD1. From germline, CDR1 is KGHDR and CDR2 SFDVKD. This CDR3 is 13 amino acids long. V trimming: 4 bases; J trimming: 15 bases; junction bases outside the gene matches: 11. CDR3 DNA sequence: TGTGCCACCAGTGACCCGACAGGGACGAAGCCGTTCTTC. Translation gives CATSDPTGTKPFF.

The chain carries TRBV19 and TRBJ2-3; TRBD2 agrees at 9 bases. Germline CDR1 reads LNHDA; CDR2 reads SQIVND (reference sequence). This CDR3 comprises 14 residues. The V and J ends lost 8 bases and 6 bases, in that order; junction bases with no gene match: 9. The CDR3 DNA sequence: TGTGCCAGTGACCTAGCGGGACGTCAGGATACGCAGTATTTT. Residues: CASDLAGRQDTQYF.

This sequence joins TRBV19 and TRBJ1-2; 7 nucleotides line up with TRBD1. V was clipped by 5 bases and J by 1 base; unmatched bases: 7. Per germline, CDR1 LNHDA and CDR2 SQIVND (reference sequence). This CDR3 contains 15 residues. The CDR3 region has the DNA TGTGCCAGTAGTCCGGGGGACAGAGTTAACTATGGCTACACCTTC. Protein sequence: CASSPGDRVNYGYTF.

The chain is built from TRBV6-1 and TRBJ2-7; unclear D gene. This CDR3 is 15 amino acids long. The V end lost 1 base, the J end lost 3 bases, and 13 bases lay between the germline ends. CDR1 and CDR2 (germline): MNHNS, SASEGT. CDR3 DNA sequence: TGTGCCAGCAGTGAAGAGTTGGGCAGATTCTACGAGCAGTACTTC. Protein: CASSEELGRFYEQYF.

CDR3 in amino acids: CASSPDRNQPQHF. As DNA, the CDR3 is TGTGCCAGCAGCCCCGACAGAAATCAGCCCCAGCATTTT. The chain has TRBV5-6 and TRBJ1-5, with D possibly being TRBD1 (5 bases). V was shortened by 4 bases and J by 4 bases, with 9 bases between the two germline ends. Germline CDR1 reads SGHDT; CDR2 reads YYEEEE. This CDR3 is 13 amino acids long.

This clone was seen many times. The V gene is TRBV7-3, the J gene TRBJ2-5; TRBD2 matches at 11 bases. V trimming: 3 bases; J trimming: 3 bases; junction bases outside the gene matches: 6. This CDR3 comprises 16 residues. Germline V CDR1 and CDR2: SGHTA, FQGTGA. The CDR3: CASSFGTSGPEETQYF. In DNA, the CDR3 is TGTGCCAGCAGCTTCGGGACTAGCGGCCCTGAAGAGACCCAGTACTTC.

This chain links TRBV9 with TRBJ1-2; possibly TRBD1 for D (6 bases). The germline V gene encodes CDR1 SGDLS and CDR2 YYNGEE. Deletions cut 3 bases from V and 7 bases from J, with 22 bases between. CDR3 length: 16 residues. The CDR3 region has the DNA TGTGCCAGCAGCGAGTATACCACGCCAGGGGTCGGTGGCTACACCTTC. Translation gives CASSEYTTPGVGGYTF.

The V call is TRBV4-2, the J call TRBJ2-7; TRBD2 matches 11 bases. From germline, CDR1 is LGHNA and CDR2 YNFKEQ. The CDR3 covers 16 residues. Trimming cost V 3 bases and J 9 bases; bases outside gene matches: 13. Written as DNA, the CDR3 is TGTGCCAGCAGCCACTCACCCCAGGGAGGGACTAGCGGGCAGTACTTC. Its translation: CASSHSPQGGTSGQYF.